One sample yielded the 29 T cell receptor beta chains listed below, sequenced in a study of regulatory T cells in long-lasting Graves disease. The time point here: newly diagnosed GD, antithyroid drugs for less than 3 months. RNA extracted from PBMCs served as the sequencing template. TCR beta libraries were built with iRepertoire HTBI primers and Arm-PCR of CDR3 regions. TCRdb ran MiXCR on the multiplex PCR reads and lists one entry per CDR3 protein. The profile shows around 250,000 distinct CDR3 sequences, around a sixth of them singletons. The same data also contributed to another study, on T cells in Graves' hyperthyroidism and ophthalmopathy.

This material consisted of peripheral blood mononuclear cells (PBMCs), taken at new diagnosis, from a patient treated with antithyroid drugs. These receptors were obtained from a woman younger than 45 with Graves disease.

This clonotype came up many times. At one end the junction does not follow the germline gene, possibly because of a read error. CDR3 loop: CASSPTEDNEQFF. The CDR3 DNA is TGTGCTAGCAGCCCGACAGAGGACAATGAGCAGTTCTTC. V and J are TRBV7-7 and TRBJ2-1; possible D gene TRBD1, 5 bases. This CDR3 spans 13 amino acids. In germline, CDR1 is SSHAT, CDR2 FNYEAQ (reference sequence).

In its sample, this clonotype was seen many times. The chain employs TRBV6-2 or TRBV6-3 and TRBJ2-7, with 10 bases that match TRBD2. CDR3 length: 14 amino acids. Germline V lookup: CDR1 MNHEY, CDR2 SVGEGT. V lost 8 bases to trimming and J lost 1 base; unmatched junction nucleotides: 5. The CDR3: CASRGLADSYEQYF. As DNA, the CDR3 is TGTGCCAGCCGTGGACTAGCGGATTCCTACGAGCAGTACTTC.

This clonotype was seen at least ten times. The chain uses TRBV5-1 and TRBJ2-1; TRBD1 or TRBD2 may be the D gene (5 bases each). The CDR3 is made up of 15 amino acids. Per germline, CDR1 SGHRS and CDR2 YFSETQ. Trimming stripped 3 bases from V and 0 bases from J, with 10 bases between. The CDR3 sequence is CASSSGTISYNEQFF. DNA of the CDR3: TGCGCCAGCAGCTCCGGGACGATCTCCTACAATGAGCAGTTCTTC.

With respect to this clonotype: A much larger clone is a single base away; this may be a read error. The rearrangement uses TRBV6-1 and TRBJ2-7, with no clear D. From germline, CDR1 is MNHNS and CDR2 SASEGT. V lost 7 bases, J lost 3 bases, and 19 bases lay in between. The CDR3 covers 15 residues. The DNA of the CDR3 is TGTGCCAGCAATGTGGCTCTCGTCGGCTTCTACGAGCAGTACTTC. This gives the protein CASNVALVGFYEQYF.

This clonotype was seen many times. V and J are TRBV20-1 and TRBJ2-3, with D hard to call. CDR1 is DFQATT, CDR2 SNEGSKA, per germline (reference sequence). The CDR3 sequence is 14 residues long. V was cut by 2 bases and J by 0 bases, with 9 bases left in between. CDR3 bases: TGCAGTGCTAGAAGGGAATCTAGCACAGATACGCAGTATTTT. The encoded protein is CSARRESSTDTQYF.

The gene calls are TRBV27 and TRBJ2-1; D not certain. The CDR3 covers 16 residues. Germline CDR1 MNHEY, CDR2 SMNVEV (reference sequence). V was pared by 4 bases and J by 0 bases, with 13 bases between. The CDR3 protein is CASSSPGSSSYNEQFF. The CDR3 DNA follows: TGTGCCAGCAGTTCCCCCGGTAGTAGCTCCTACAATGAGCAGTTCTTC.

At least ten counts were recorded for this clonotype. The chain joins TRBV27 to TRBJ1-1; D is unclear. Trimming cost V 6 bases and J 3 bases, with 8 bases left between them. CDR1 and CDR2 (germline): MNHEY, SMNVEV (reference sequence). The CDR3 is 12 amino acids. Here the CDR3 reads CASRHGDTEAFF. The CDR3 DNA reads as TGTGCCAGCAGGCATGGGGACACTGAAGCTTTCTTT.

This clonotype showed up just a few times. The chain joins TRBV7-2 to TRBJ1-3; D unresolved. Trimming removed 5 bases at V and 0 bases at J, with 20 bases between. Germline V gene data show CDR1 as SGHTA and CDR2 as FQGNSA. The CDR3 has 18 amino acids. As DNA, the CDR3 is TGTGCCAGCAGCCTACGGGTCGGACTCCTTTTCTCTGGAAACACCATATATTTT. Residues: CASSLRVGLLFSGNTIYF.

The chain links TRBV12-3 or TRBV12-4 to TRBJ2-7, with D possibly being TRBD1 (6 bases). Trimming pared 4 bases from V and 6 bases from J, leaving 13 bases between. CDR3 length equals 13 residues. CDR3 nucleotide sequence: TGTGCCAGCAGTTACCCGGGACAAAGCGAGCAGTACTTC. It translates to CASSYPGQSEQYF.

This clonotype was observed a handful of times. CDR3: CAISELLAGPGELFF. CDR3 DNA: TGTGCCATCAGTGAGCTACTAGCGGGACCCGGGGAGCTGTTTTTT. The chain recombines TRBV10-3 with TRBJ2-2; the match to TRBD2 covers 10 bases. This CDR3 is 15 amino acids long. The germline V gene has CDR1 ENHRY and CDR2 SYGVKD. Germline trimming cut 2 bases from V and 6 bases from J; bases unmatched to any gene: 3.

The gene calls are TRBV30 and TRBJ2-1, with 7 bases matching TRBD1. Germline V gives CDR1 GTSNPN, CDR2 SVGIG (reference sequence). The CDR3 contains 13 residues. With V trimmed by 1 base and J by 6 bases, 3 bases remained unmatched. Here the CDR3 reads CAWSGGQSNEQFF. DNA of the CDR3: TGTGCCTGGAGTGGGGGACAGAGCAATGAGCAGTTCTTC.

This clonotype has a count of ten or more. V gene TRBV9 combines with J gene TRBJ1-2, with unresolved D. Between the trimmed V and J ends, which lost 3 bases and 8 bases, there was a span of 17 bases. Germline V gives CDR1 SGDLS, CDR2 YYNGEE. The CDR3 length is 14 residues. CDR3 nucleotides: TGTGCCAGCAGCGCTCCTGGCGGCCCGAGAGGCTACACCTTC. It is translated as CASSAPGGPRGYTF.

For this clonotype: A far larger clone is one nucleotide away, so this likely arose from a read error. The CDR3 carries no conserved terminal phenylalanine or tryptophan, so it likely arises from a read error. The V gene is TRBV4-3, the J gene TRBJ2-3; unclear D gene. Germline CDR1 reads LGHNA; CDR2 reads YSLEER. Trimming removed 1 base from V and 3 bases from J, with 11 bases in between. The CDR3 is made up of 15 amino acids. CDR3 amino acids: CASSQVETSTDTQYI. The CDR3 bases are TGCGCCAGCAGCCAAGTGGAGACTTCGACAGATACGCAGTATATT.

The table lists this clonotype with many counts. This rearrangement joins TRBV7-9 to TRBJ1-4; possible D gene TRBD1, 6 bases. The CDR3 length is 14 residues. The germline CDR1 and CDR2 sequences are SEHNR and FQNEAQ (reference sequence). The CDR3 DNA follows: TGTGTCATCAATAAAGGGGGTGCTAATGAAAAACTGTTTTTT. This sequence encodes CVINKGGANEKLFF.

In its sample, this clonotype was seen many times. The CDR3 here is CASSSQGANYGYTF. The CDR3 DNA follows: TGTGCCAGCAGCTCACAGGGGGCCAACTATGGCTACACCTTC. V gene TRBV11-2 combines with J gene TRBJ1-2, with 9 bases lining up with TRBD1. CDR1 SGHAT and CDR2 FQNNGV come from the germline V gene. The CDR3 contains 14 residues. Germline trimming cut 4 bases from V and 2 bases from J; bases unmatched to any gene: 2. The complete variable domain, with remaining parts taken from reference TRBV11-2 and TRBJ1-2, reads EAGVAQSPRYKIIEKRQSVAFWCNPISGHATLYWYQQILGQGPKLLIQFQNNGVVDDSQLPKDRFSAERLKGVDSTLKIQPAKLEDSAVYLCASSSQGANYGYTFGSGTRLTVV.

This clonotype was found many times. The J gene is TRBJ1-5, the V gene TRBV7-2, with D maybe TRBD1 (5 bases). This CDR3 has 16 amino acids. The V gene lost 0 bases and the J gene lost 7 bases, with 16 bases spanning the gap. Per germline, CDR1 SGHTA and CDR2 FQGNSA. CDR3 sequence (DNA): TGTGCCAGCAGCTTAGCTTACAGGTTGGGGCACCAGCCCCAGCATTTT. Translation gives CASSLAYRLGHQPQHF. Variable domain in full (rest from reference TRBV7-2 and TRBJ1-5): GAGVSQSPSNKVTEKGKDVELRCDPISGHTALYWYRQSLGQGLEFLIYFQGNSAPDKSGLPSDRFSAERTGGSVSTLTIQRTQQEDSAVYLCASSLAYRLGHQPQHFGDGTRLSIL.

This clonotype occurred a few times. The chain joins TRBV4-2 to TRBJ1-3; possibly TRBD1 for D (6 bases). Trimming removed 2 bases at V and 4 bases at J, with 12 bases between. Germline CDR1 LGHNA, CDR2 YNFKEQ. CDR3 length: 15 residues. The CDR3 nucleotides are TGTGCCAGCAGCCAATATGACCAGGGGGGAAACACCATATATTTT. It codes for CASSQYDQGGNTIYF.

The J gene is TRBJ1-6, the V gene TRBV6-1; tentatively, D is TRBD1 (5 bases). Germline V gives CDR1 MNHNS, CDR2 SASEGT. V was cut by 6 bases and J by 5 bases, with 17 bases left in between. The CDR3 loop spans 16 amino acids. The CDR3 reads CASRQTGTDHNSPLHF. The CDR3 nucleotides read TGTGCCAGCAGGCAAACCGGGACCGATCATAATTCACCCCTCCACTTT.

This clonotype was seen many times. This chain joins TRBV3-1 and TRBJ1-4, with D unclear. Germline CDR1 reads LGHDT; CDR2 reads YNNKEL (reference sequence). The CDR3 is made up of 14 amino acids. Trimming stripped 5 bases from V and 7 bases from J, with 14 bases between. The CDR3 protein is CASSIRPAAEKLFF. The DNA for the CDR3 is TGTGCCAGCAGCATCCGGCCAGCCGCTGAAAAACTGTTTTTT.

This clonotype was observed at least ten times. The chain links TRBV3-1 to TRBJ1-1; the match to TRBD1 covers 7 bases. The junction had 2 bases not matched to a gene; V was cut back by 3 bases and J by 4 bases. Germline CDR1 is LGHDT and CDR2 is YNNKEL (reference sequence). The CDR3 spans 13 residues. The CDR3 here is CASSHPGGTEAFF. Written as DNA, the CDR3 is TGTGCCAGCAGCCATCCAGGGGGCACTGAAGCTTTCTTT. Supplemented by reference TRBV3-1 and TRBJ1-1, the full variable domain reads DTAVSQTPKYLVTQMGNDKSIKCEQNLGHDTMYWYKQDSKKFLKIMFSYNNKELIINETVPNRFSPKSPDKAHLNLHINSLELGDSAVYFCASSHPGGTEAFFGQGTRLTVV.

This chain joins TRBV18 and TRBJ2-3; D remains unclear. V was trimmed by 1 base and J by 5 bases, leaving 10 bases between them. The CDR3 loop spans 14 amino acids. Germline CDR1 is KGHSH and CDR2 is LQKENI. The chain's CDR3 is CASSPRPPEDTQYF. The CDR3 DNA reads as TGTGCCAGCTCACCACGTCCCCCGGAAGATACGCAGTATTTT.

This clonotype came up many times. The V and J genes are TRBV18 and TRBJ1-1; D unresolved. V dropped 6 bases and J dropped 1 base, with 18 bases sitting between them. The V gene's germline CDR1 is KGHSH and CDR2 LQKENI. This CDR3 contains 16 residues. CDR3 sequence (DNA): TGTGCCAGCTCGACTGGACGGAGTAATGGGAACACTGAAGCTTTCTTT. Its protein is CASSTGRSNGNTEAFF.

This clonotype occurred many times. The junction and the germline gene differ at one end; a read error may be behind it. V gene TRBV9 combines with J gene TRBJ1-1, with 8 bases aligning to TRBD1. Germline loops: CDR1 SGDLS, CDR2 YYNGEE. CDR3 length: 11 residues. The CDR3: CASSSGQAAHF. The CDR3 nucleotides are TGTGCCAGCAGCTCGGGACAGGCCGCCCATTTT.

This clonotype was counted ten times or more. The gene calls are TRBV6-1 and TRBJ2-2; 8 positions match TRBD2. This CDR3 contains 19 residues. The trim removed 5 bases at V and 6 bases at J, leaving 20 bases unmatched. Germline-derived CDR1 and CDR2 are MNHNS and SASEGT. CDR3 DNA: TGTGCCAGCAGTCGATACCCCTTCGGGGGGGCAGGGCTGGCCGGGGAGCTGTTTTTT. It codes for CASSRYPFGGAGLAGELFF.

This clonotype was counted ten times or more. The chain couples TRBV4-1 to TRBJ2-3, with 7 nucleotides matching TRBD1. Germline V gene lookup returns CDR1 MGHRA and CDR2 YSYEKL. This CDR3 is built from 14 residues. With 4 bases clipped from V and 3 bases from J, the junction kept 4 bases outside the gene matches. CDR3 nucleotide sequence: TGCGCCAGCAGCCTCGGGACAGCTACAGATACGCAGTATTTT. Its translation is CASSLGTATDTQYF.

This clonotype showed up many times. The chain recombines TRBV27 with TRBJ2-1, with 7 positions matching TRBD1. V trimming: 3 bases; J trimming: 6 bases; junction bases outside the gene matches: 8. The CDR3 has 15 residues. Germline V gives CDR1 MNHEY, CDR2 SMNVEV (reference sequence). The CDR3 loop reads CASSFLGAGGNEQFF. In nucleotides, the CDR3 is TGTGCCAGCAGTTTTTTGGGCGCAGGGGGCAATGAGCAGTTCTTC.

This clonotype was recorded at least ten times. This chain joins TRBV12-3 or TRBV12-4 and TRBJ1-4; D is undetermined. V was shortened by 0 bases and J by 8 bases, with 10 bases between the two germline ends. The CDR3 consists of 14 residues. CDR3 coding DNA: TGTGCCAGCAGTTTAGCCCAAGGGAGGGAAAAACTGTTTTTT. Amino acids: CASSLAQGREKLFF.

This chain links TRBV4-2 with TRBJ1-3; D remains ambiguous. Germline loops: CDR1 LGHNA, CDR2 YNFKEQ. Trimming cost V 0 bases and J 2 bases, with 5 bases left between them. The CDR3 loop spans 14 amino acids. As DNA, the CDR3 is TGTGCCAGCAGCCAAGATGAAGCTGGAAACACCATATATTTT. It encodes CASSQDEAGNTIYF.

A note on this clonotype: This may be a read error, as it is one base from a much larger clone. J is TRBJ1-1 and V is TRBV20-1; D is ambiguous. Trimming pared 2 bases from V and 6 bases from J, leaving 13 bases between. This CDR3 contains 13 residues. Germline lookup yields CDR1 DFQATT and CDR2 SNEGSKA (reference sequence). The CDR3 nucleotides are TGCAGTGCTAGACAAGTTAGCAACGCTGAAGCTTTCTTT. It yields the protein CSARQVSNAEAFF.